The 15 T cell receptor beta chains below were found in one sample sequenced in a study of T cell clonotyping in hematopoietic cell transplantation. Repertoires were generated with immunoSEQ multiplex PCR, while TCRdb's copy carries only in-frame clones and drops some. This sample has 29,000 or so clones, with roughly 92% found just once. The sample here was PBMCs, taken 100 days after allogeneic stem cell transplant. Receptors were obtained from a female patient aged 45 to 65 who had an allogeneic stem cell transplant from a related donor, so the T cells may come from the graft donor. Some clones in this sample may be carry-over from other donors' samples.

The chain combines TRBV27 with TRBJ1-5, with 7 nucleotides matching TRBD1. Germline values: CDR1 MNHEY, CDR2 SMNVEV (reference sequence). This CDR3 is 19 amino acids long. The trim removed 6 bases at V and 0 bases at J, leaving 17 bases unmatched. The CDR3 DNA is TGTGCCAGCAGCCTAATAGGCCCCCCAGGGGGTTATAGCAATCAGCCCCAGCATTTT. This codes for CASSLIGPPGGYSNQPQHF.

The chain combines TRBV7-7 with TRBJ2-2; D ambiguous. CDR1 and CDR2 (germline): SSHAT, FNYEAQ (reference sequence). The CDR3 runs to 14 residues. Trimming shortened V by 5 bases and J by 6 bases, and 13 bases separated the two germline ends. The CDR3 DNA reads as TGTGCCAGCAGCCCCCCAGGTTTTCCCGGGGAGCTGTTTTTT. It translates to CASSPPGFPGELFF.

The rearrangement links TRBV4-1 to TRBJ1-2; 8 bases match TRBD1. Germline CDR1 is MGHRA and CDR2 is YSYEKL. Losses at the gene ends were 2 bases for V and 4 bases for J; bases not matched to a gene: 3. This CDR3 contains 14 residues. CDR3 DNA: TGCGCCAGCAGCCAACGAACAGGGGGCTATGGCTACACCTTC. Translated, it gives CASSQRTGGYGYTF.

This chain links TRBV15 with TRBJ1-6; no firm D call. The CDR3 loop spans 13 amino acids. Per the germline V gene, CDR1 is LNHNV and CDR2 is YYDKDF (reference sequence). V shed 6 bases and J shed 13 bases, with 16 bases lying between them. CDR3 DNA sequence: TGTGCCACCAGTGGATCCCCTGGTGGTCCCCTCCACTTT. Translated: CATSGSPGGPLHF.

The chain recombines TRBV7-9 with TRBJ2-7, with D possibly being TRBD1 (5 bases). The germline gives CDR1 SEHNR, CDR2 FQNEAQ (reference sequence). Trimming took off 5 bases at V and 4 bases at J, with 9 bases between the two ends. CDR3 length: 12 residues. This CDR3 reads CASSPRDYEQYF. The CDR3 DNA reads TGTGCCAGCAGCCCCAGGGATTACGAGCAGTACTTC.

CDR3 in amino acids: CAIRDRTYEQYF. The DNA of the CDR3 is TGTGCCATCAGGGACAGGACCTACGAGCAGTACTTC. The V call is TRBV10-3, the J call TRBJ2-7; 7 nucleotides line up with TRBD1. V lost 6 bases and J lost 2; bases outside the gene matches: 1. The V gene's germline CDR1 is ENHRY and CDR2 SYGVKD. The CDR3 consists of 12 residues.

V and J are TRBV19 and TRBJ2-2; D uncertain. The CDR3 spans 14 residues. V was trimmed by 6 bases and J by 5 bases, leaving 13 bases between them. Per germline, CDR1 LNHDA and CDR2 SQIVND (reference sequence). The CDR3 DNA is TGTGCCAGTAGGTTCTTCAAGGCTACCGGGGAGCTGTTTTTT. Amino acid sequence: CASRFFKATGELFF.

The genes are TRBV19 and TRBJ1-5; D unclear. CDR1 and CDR2 (germline): LNHDA, SQIVND (reference sequence). The CDR3 length is 13 residues. V lost 7 bases, J lost 6 bases, and 13 bases lay in between. Here the CDR3 reads CASNQWSTQPQHF. CDR3 in DNA: TGTGCCAGTAACCAGTGGAGTACTCAGCCCCAGCATTTT.

The CDR3 reads CASWGLAGGNEQFF. DNA of the CDR3: TGTGCCAGCTGGGGACTAGCGGGGGGAAATGAGCAGTTCTTC. J is TRBJ2-1 and V is TRBV2; TRBD2 matches 15 bases. The V gene's germline CDR1 is SNHLY and CDR2 FYNNEI. With V trimmed by 8 bases and J by 7 bases, 3 bases remained unmatched. This CDR3 has 14 residues.

The genes are TRBV4-3 and TRBJ1-5, with a weak D call TRBD1 (5 bases). This CDR3 comprises 17 residues. Looked up from germline, CDR1 is LGHNA and CDR2 is YSLEER. Trimming stripped 1 base from V and 1 base from J, with 14 bases between. CDR3 protein: CASSQVRGTLSNQPQHF. DNA of the CDR3: TGCGCCAGCAGCCAAGTCCGGGGCACTTTAAGCAATCAGCCCCAGCATTTT.

The chain couples TRBV7-2 to TRBJ2-7; the match to TRBD2 covers 14 bases. V was clipped by 6 bases and J by 7 bases; unmatched bases: 8. This CDR3 is built from 15 residues. CDR1 and CDR2 (germline): SGHTA, FQGNSA. CDR3: CASRSGLAGAGEQYF. CDR3 coding DNA: TGTGCCAGCAGGTCGGGACTAGCGGGGGCCGGGGAGCAGTACTTC.

V usage is TRBV11-3 and J usage is TRBJ1-1; D is unclear. CDR3 length: 13 amino acids. CDR1 is SGHNT and CDR2 is YENEEA in the germline V gene. V lost 4 bases, J lost 0 bases, and 6 bases lay in between. CDR3 loop: CASSYSMNTEAFF. In DNA, the CDR3 is TGTGCCAGCAGCTACAGCATGAACACTGAAGCTTTCTTT.

The chain couples TRBV6-6 to TRBJ1-4; D might be TRBD1 (5 bases). In germline, CDR1 is MNHNY, CDR2 SVGAGI (reference sequence). The V end was cut by 7 bases, the J end by 5 bases, with 17 bases between. This CDR3 has 15 residues. The CDR3 region is CASTQSSRANEKLFF. CDR3 nucleotide sequence: TGTGCCAGCACCCAAAGTTCCAGGGCCAATGAAAAACTGTTTTTT.

The V gene is TRBV19, the J gene TRBJ1-6; perhaps TRBD1 as D (5 bases). The V end was cut by 3 bases, the J end by 7 bases, with 7 bases between. CDR1 is LNHDA and CDR2 is SQIVND in the germline V gene (reference sequence). This CDR3 has 13 amino acids. This CDR3 is CASSIPGNSPLHF. In DNA, the CDR3 is TGTGCCAGTAGTATCCCAGGGAATTCACCCCTCCACTTT.

The genes are TRBV5-4 and TRBJ2-5, with 9 bases lining up with TRBD2. V trimming: 2 bases; J trimming: 5 bases; junction bases outside the gene matches: 7. The CDR3 has 15 residues. Germline V lookup: CDR1 SGHNT, CDR2 YYREEE (reference sequence). The CDR3: CASSFGAGGPETQYF. The DNA of the CDR3 is TGTGCCAGCAGCTTCGGAGCGGGGGGCCCCGAGACCCAGTACTTC.